This is a list of T cell receptor beta chains from one sample in a study of cytomegalovirus exposure and HLA in healthy donors. TCRdb's table, derived via immunoSEQ multiplex PCR, lists solely in-frame clones and lacks some. The table shows over 150,000 clones, with roughly 80% occurring only once. The sample comprised PBMCs. Every receptor here comes from a man aged 35 to 55 in good health and CMV-seronegative. CDR3s include the opening cysteine and the closing phenylalanine or tryptophan. D genes are given only for firm matches. Some rows have no size entry. The others give once, few or many, or a class for an expanded clone.

abundance: few; v_gene: TRBV6-1; j_gene: TRBJ2-2; d_gene: TRBD1; CDR3aa: CASDRGNTGELFF; CDR3nt: TGTGCCAGCGACAGGGGGAACACCGGGGAGCTGTTTTTT
abundance: NA; v_gene: TRBV10-2; j_gene: TRBJ2-3; d_gene: NA; CDR3aa: CASSESKGGPGTDTQYF; CDR3nt: TGCGCCAGCAGTGAGTCGAAGGGGGGGCCTGGCACAGATACGCAGTATTTT
abundance: NA; v_gene: TRBV5-1; j_gene: TRBJ2-3; d_gene: NA; CDR3aa: CASGRTASTDTQYF; CDR3nt: TGCGCCAGCGGTCGGACAGCTAGCACAGATACGCAGTATTTT
abundance: NA; v_gene: TRBV10-3; j_gene: TRBJ1-1; d_gene: NA; CDR3aa: CARSWGGGGTEAFF; CDR3nt: TGTGCCCGGTCGTGGGGAGGAGGTGGTACTGAAGCTTTCTTT
abundance: NA; v_gene: TRBV28; j_gene: TRBJ1-2; d_gene: NA; CDR3aa: CASRPSTGNYGYTF; CDR3nt: TGTGCCAGCAGACCCTCTACAGGGAACTATGGCTACACCTTC
abundance: NA; v_gene: TRBV6-6; j_gene: TRBJ2-1; d_gene: NA; CDR3aa: CASSYSSRANEQFF; CDR3nt: TGTGCCAGCAGTTACTCGAGCAGGGCTAATGAGCAGTTCTTC
abundance: NA; v_gene: TRBV13; j_gene: TRBJ1-1; d_gene: NA; CDR3aa: CASSLGHMNTEAFF; CDR3nt: TGTGCCAGCAGCCTAGGACATATGAACACTGAAGCTTTCTTT
abundance: NA; v_gene: TRBV5-1; j_gene: TRBJ1-4; d_gene: NA; CDR3aa: CASSLGIGDTLYEKLFF; CDR3nt: TGCGCCAGCAGCTTGGGCATCGGTGACACTTTATATGAAAAACTGTTTTTT
abundance: NA; v_gene: TRBV19; j_gene: TRBJ1-6; d_gene: NA; CDR3aa: CASSNEVSPLHF; CDR3nt: TGTGCCAGTAGTAACGAGGTTTCACCCCTCCACTTT
abundance: few; v_gene: TRBV10-3; j_gene: TRBJ2-7; d_gene: TRBD1; CDR3aa: CAIRRDRTTYEQYF; CDR3nt: TGTGCCATCAGACGGGACAGGACTACCTACGAGCAGTACTTC
abundance: NA; v_gene: TRBV27; j_gene: TRBJ1-2; d_gene: NA; CDR3aa: CASSFGANYGYTF; CDR3nt: TGTGCCAGCAGTTTTGGAGCGAACTATGGCTACACCTTC